Following are 12 T cell receptor beta chains from one sample sequenced in a study of technical replicates of blood from a handful of donors. The assay was immunoSEQ multiplex PCR, and TCRdb's table has in-frame clones only and misses some. The profile covers about 85,000 clones, with about 94% appearing a single time and 0.2% to 0.3% taken by the ten largest. The source material was T cells isolated from PBMCs. The source is a human donor in good health.

This chain joins TRBV27 and TRBJ2-3, with D tentatively TRBD1 (5 bases). The CDR3 has 14 amino acids. Germline CDR1 and CDR2: MNHEY and SMNVEV (reference sequence). Trimming took off 2 bases at V and 4 bases at J, with 10 bases between the two ends. DNA of the CDR3: TGTGCCAGCAGTTTAGTCAGGGCTGCAGATACGCAGTATTTT. Protein product: CASSLVRAADTQYF.

The chain employs TRBV5-8 and TRBJ1-5, with 8 bases aligning to TRBD1. Germline V CDR1 and CDR2: SGHTS, YDEGEE. The CDR3 is made up of 16 amino acids. Trimming cost V 5 bases and J 4 bases; bases outside gene matches: 11. The CDR3 nucleotides read TGTGCCAGCAGATTTCACAGGGGGATGGGGAATCAGCCCCAGCATTTT. This sequence encodes CASRFHRGMGNQPQHF. The whole variable domain, filled in from reference TRBV5-8 and TRBJ1-5, reads EAGVTQSPTHLIKTRGQQATLRCSPISGHTSVYWYQQALGLGLQFLLWYDEGEERNRGNFPPRFSGRQFPNYSSELNVNALELEDSALYLCASRFHRGMGNQPQHFGDGTRLSIL.

The chain is built from TRBV5-4 and TRBJ1-4; 7 bases match TRBD1. This CDR3 is 15 amino acids long. The germline V gene encodes CDR1 SGHNT and CDR2 YYREEE (reference sequence). V lost 1 base and J lost 8; bases outside the gene matches: 8. In nucleotides, the CDR3 is TGTGCCAGCAGCTTGCGGGCAGGGGGTCAGGAAAAACTGTTTTTT. Amino acids: CASSLRAGGQEKLFF. Combining the CDR3 with reference TRBV5-4 and TRBJ1-4 gives the whole variable domain ETGVTQSPTHLIKTRGQQVTLRCSSQSGHNTVSWYQQALGQGPQFIFQYYREEENGRGNFPPRFSGLQFPNYSSELNVNALELDDSALYLCASSLRAGGQEKLFFGSGTQLSVL.

This chain links TRBV7-6 with TRBJ2-7, with a weak D call TRBD1 (6 bases). Germline CDR1 is SGHVS and CDR2 is FNYEAQ. The CDR3 contains 13 residues. The V and J ends lost 6 bases and 2 bases respectively, with 11 bases between them. Written as DNA, the CDR3 is TGTGCCAGCAGTCAGGCAGGGGCCTACGAGCAGTACTTC. Its protein product is CASSQAGAYEQYF.

The chain couples TRBV11-2 to TRBJ2-7; TRBD1 agrees at 9 bases. Trimming cost V 3 bases and J 7 bases; bases outside gene matches: 4. This CDR3 is built from 13 residues. Germline values: CDR1 SGHAT, CDR2 FQNNGV. The CDR3 DNA follows: TGTGCCAGCAGCTTCAGACAGGGGGGAGAGCAGTACTTC. It translates to CASSFRQGGEQYF. Supplemented by reference TRBV11-2 and TRBJ2-7, the full variable domain reads EAGVAQSPRYKIIEKRQSVAFWCNPISGHATLYWYQQILGQGPKLLIQFQNNGVVDDSQLPKDRFSAERLKGVDSTLKIQPAKLEDSAVYLCASSFRQGGEQYFGPGTRLTVT.

The J gene is TRBJ2-7, the V gene TRBV18; weak D call: TRBD2 (5 bases). CDR1 and CDR2 from the germline V gene are KGHSH and LQKENI. Trimming left V 0 bases short and J 2 bases short, with 5 bases between. This CDR3 contains 13 residues. The CDR3, as DNA: TGTGCCAGCTCACCACCGGAGGCCTACGAGCAGTACTTC. Translation gives CASSPPEAYEQYF.

This chain uses TRBV7-6 with TRBJ1-1; D is unclear. V was cut by 3 bases and J by 7 bases, with 9 bases left in between. Germline CDR1 SGHVS, CDR2 FNYEAQ. This CDR3 spans 12 amino acids. The CDR3 nucleotides read TGTGCCAGCAGCTTTAGGTCGGGTGAAGCTTTCTTT. Translating gives CASSFRSGEAFF.

This rearrangement joins TRBV6-1 to TRBJ2-2, with D tentatively TRBD2 (5 bases). This CDR3 has 16 residues. Looked up from germline, CDR1 is MNHNS and CDR2 is SASEGT. Trimming shortened V by 3 bases and J by 4 bases, and 15 bases separated the two germline ends. CDR3 coding DNA: TGTGCCAGCAGTGATCCCCGGGGAGCTCTCACCGGGGAGCTGTTTTTT. This encodes CASSDPRGALTGELFF.

The chain links TRBV19 to TRBJ1-5; D is ambiguous. V lost 1 base to trimming and J lost 4 bases, with 8 bases between them. This CDR3 has 14 amino acids. CDR1 and CDR2 from the germline V gene are LNHDA and SQIVND (reference sequence). CDR3 DNA sequence: TGTGCCAGTAGTATAGGATCGGGAAATCAGCCCCAGCATTTT. This encodes CASSIGSGNQPQHF.

The chain uses TRBV2 and TRBJ2-3; TRBD1 might be the D (5 bases). This CDR3 is 14 amino acids long. V dropped 11 bases and J dropped 0 bases, with 15 bases sitting between them. The germline V gene encodes CDR1 SNHLY and CDR2 FYNNEI. This chain's CDR3 is CAAQRTLSTDTQYF. The CDR3 coding sequence is TGTGCCGCCCAACGGACACTTAGCACAGATACGCAGTATTTT.

J is TRBJ1-1 and V is TRBV7-8; tentatively, D is TRBD1 (5 bases). Trimming pared 1 base from V and 4 bases from J, leaving 10 bases between. There are 14 residues in the CDR3. Germline values: CDR1 SGHVS, CDR2 FQNEAQ. In DNA, the CDR3 is TGTGCCAGCAGCTTAGACATGACAGCCACTGAAGCTTTCTTT. Translated, it gives CASSLDMTATEAFF.

The V and J genes are TRBV28 and TRBJ1-2; tentatively, D is TRBD1 (6 bases). Germline assignment: CDR1 MDHEN and CDR2 SYDVKM. Trimming shortened V by 10 bases and J by 8 bases, and 14 bases separated the two germline ends. The CDR3 extends over 11 amino acids. CDR3 protein: CATSKGEGYTF. In nucleotides, the CDR3 is TGTGCCACCTCCAAGGGGGAGGGCTACACCTTC.